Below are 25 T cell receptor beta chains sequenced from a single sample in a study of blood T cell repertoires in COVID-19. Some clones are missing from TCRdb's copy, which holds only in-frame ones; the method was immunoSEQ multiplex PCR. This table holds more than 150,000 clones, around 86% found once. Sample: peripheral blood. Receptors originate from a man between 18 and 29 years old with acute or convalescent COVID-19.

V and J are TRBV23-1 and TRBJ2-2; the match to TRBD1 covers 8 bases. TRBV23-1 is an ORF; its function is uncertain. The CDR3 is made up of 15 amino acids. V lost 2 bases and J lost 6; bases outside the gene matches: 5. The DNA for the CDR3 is TGCGCCAGCAGTCAAGAAAAACAGGGGGCCGGGGAGCTGTTTTTT. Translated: CASSQEKQGAGELFF.

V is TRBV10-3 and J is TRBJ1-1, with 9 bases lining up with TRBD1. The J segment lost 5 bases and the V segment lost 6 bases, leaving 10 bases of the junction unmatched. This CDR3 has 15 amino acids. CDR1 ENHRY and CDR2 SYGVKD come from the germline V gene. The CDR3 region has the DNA TGTGCCATCAGGGGGACAGGGAATATGGGGACTGAAGCTTTCTTT. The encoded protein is CAIRGTGNMGTEAFF.

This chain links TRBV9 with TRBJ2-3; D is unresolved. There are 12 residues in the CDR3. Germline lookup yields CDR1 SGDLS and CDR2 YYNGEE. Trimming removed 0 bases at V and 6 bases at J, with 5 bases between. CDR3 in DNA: TGTGCCAGCAGCGTAGCTCAGGATACGCAGTATTTT. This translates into CASSVAQDTQYF. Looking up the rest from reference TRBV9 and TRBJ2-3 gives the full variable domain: DSGVTQTPKHLITATGQRVTLRCSPRSGDLSVYWYQQSLDQGLQFLIQYYNGEERAKGNILERFSAQQFPDLHSELNLSSLELGDSALYFCASSVAQDTQYFGPGTRLTVL.

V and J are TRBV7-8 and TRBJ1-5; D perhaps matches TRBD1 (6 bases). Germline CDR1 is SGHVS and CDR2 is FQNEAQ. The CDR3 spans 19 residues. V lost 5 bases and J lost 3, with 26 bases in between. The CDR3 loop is CASSPIGIGRDTSNQPQHF. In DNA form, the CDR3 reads TGTGCCAGCAGCCCTATTGGGATCGGTAGGGACACCTCCAATCAGCCCCAGCATTTT.

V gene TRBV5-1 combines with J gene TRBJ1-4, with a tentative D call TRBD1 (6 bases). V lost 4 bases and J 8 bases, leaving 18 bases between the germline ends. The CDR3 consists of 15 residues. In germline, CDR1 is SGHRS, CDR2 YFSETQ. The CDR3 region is CASSVTTGASEKLFF. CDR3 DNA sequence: TGCGCCAGCAGCGTGACGACAGGCGCTTCGGAAAAACTGTTTTTT. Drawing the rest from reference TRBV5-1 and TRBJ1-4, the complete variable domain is KAGVTQTPRYLIKTRGQQVTLSCSPISGHRSVSWYQQTPGQGLQFLFEYFSETQRNKGNFPGRFSGRQFSNSRSEMNVSTLELGDSALYLCASSVTTGASEKLFFGSGTQLSVL.

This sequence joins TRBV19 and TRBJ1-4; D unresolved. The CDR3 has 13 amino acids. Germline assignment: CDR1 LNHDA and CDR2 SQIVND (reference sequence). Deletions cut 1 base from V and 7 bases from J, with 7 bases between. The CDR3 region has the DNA TGTGCCAGTAGTATAGGCAGTGCTGAAAAACTGTTTTTT. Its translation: CASSIGSAEKLFF.

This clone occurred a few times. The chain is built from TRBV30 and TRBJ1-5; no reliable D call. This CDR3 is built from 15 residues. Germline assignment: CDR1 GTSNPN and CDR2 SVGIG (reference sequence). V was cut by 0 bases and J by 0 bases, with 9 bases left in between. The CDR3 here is CAWSVGHYSNQPQHF. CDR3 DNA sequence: TGTGCCTGGAGTGTAGGCCACTATAGCAATCAGCCCCAGCATTTT.

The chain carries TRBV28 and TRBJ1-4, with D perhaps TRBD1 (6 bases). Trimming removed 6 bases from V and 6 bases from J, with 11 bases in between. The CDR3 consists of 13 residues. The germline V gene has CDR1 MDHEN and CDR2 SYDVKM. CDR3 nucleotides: TGTGCCAGCAGGAGCAGGGGTGATGAAAAACTGTTTTTT. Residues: CASRSRGDEKLFF. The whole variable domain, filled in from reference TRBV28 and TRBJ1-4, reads DVKVTQSSRYLVKRTGEKVFLECVQDMDHENMFWYRQDPGLGLRLIYFSYDVKMKEKGDIPEGYSVSREKKERFSLILESASTNQTSMYLCASRSRGDEKLFFGSGTQLSVL.

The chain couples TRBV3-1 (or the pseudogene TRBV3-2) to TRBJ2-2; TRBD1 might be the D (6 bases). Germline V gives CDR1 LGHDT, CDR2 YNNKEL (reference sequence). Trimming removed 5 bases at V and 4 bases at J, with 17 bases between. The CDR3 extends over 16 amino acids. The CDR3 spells CASSFNLGAGTGELFF. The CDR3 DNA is TGTGCCAGCAGCTTCAATCTGGGGGCGGGCACCGGGGAGCTGTTTTTT.

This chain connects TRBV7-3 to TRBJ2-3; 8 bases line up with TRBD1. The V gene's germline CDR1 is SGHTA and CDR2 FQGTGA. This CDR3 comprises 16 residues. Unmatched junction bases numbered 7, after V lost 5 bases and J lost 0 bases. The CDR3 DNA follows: TGTGCCAGCAGCCGTTCAGGACAGGGTAGCACAGATACGCAGTATTTT. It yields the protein CASSRSGQGSTDTQYF.

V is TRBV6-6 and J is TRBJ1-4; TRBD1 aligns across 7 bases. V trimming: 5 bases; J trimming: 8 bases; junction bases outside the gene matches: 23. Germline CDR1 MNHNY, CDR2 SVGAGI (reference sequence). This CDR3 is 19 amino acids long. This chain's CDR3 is CASSQTGLRYVDTSEKLFF. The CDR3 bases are TGTGCCAGCAGTCAGACAGGGCTGCGGTACGTGGACACGTCGGAAAAACTGTTTTTT.

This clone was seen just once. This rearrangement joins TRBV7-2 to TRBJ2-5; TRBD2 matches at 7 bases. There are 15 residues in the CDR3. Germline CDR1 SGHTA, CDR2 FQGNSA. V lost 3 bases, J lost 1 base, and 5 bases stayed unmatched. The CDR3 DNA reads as TGTGCCAGCAGCTTGAGCGGGGCGCTCCAAGAGACCCAGTACTTC. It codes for CASSLSGALQETQYF.

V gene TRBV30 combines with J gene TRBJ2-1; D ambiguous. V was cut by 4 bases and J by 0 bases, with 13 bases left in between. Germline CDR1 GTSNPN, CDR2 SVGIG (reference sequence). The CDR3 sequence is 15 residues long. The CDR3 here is CAWIPPPSSYNEQFF. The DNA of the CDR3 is TGTGCCTGGATCCCGCCGCCGAGCTCCTACAATGAGCAGTTCTTC.

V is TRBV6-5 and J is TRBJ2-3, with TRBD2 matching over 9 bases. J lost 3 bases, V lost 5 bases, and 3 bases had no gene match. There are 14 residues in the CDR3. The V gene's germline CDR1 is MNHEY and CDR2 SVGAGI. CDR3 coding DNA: TGTGCCAGCAGTATAGCGGGGGTGACAGATACGCAGTATTTT. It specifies CASSIAGVTDTQYF.

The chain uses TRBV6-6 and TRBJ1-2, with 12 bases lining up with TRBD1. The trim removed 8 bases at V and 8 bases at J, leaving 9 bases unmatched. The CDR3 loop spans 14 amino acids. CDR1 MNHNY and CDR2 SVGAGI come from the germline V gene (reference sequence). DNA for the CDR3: TGTGCCAGCCAACCGGGACAGGGGGCGTTGGGCTACACCTTC. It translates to CASQPGQGALGYTF.

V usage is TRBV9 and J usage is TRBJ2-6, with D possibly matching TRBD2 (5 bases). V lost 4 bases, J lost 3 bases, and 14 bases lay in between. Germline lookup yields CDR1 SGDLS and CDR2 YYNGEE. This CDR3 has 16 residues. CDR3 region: CASSPRTLGGANVLTF. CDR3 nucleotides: TGTGCCAGCAGCCCCAGGACTCTTGGTGGGGCCAACGTCCTGACTTTC.

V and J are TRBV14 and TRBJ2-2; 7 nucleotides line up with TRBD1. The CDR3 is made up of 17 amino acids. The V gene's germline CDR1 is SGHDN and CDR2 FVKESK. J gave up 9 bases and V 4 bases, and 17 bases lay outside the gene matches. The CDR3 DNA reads TGTGCCAGCAGCCGCAGTGAAGGGACAGTCTGGGTCCGGGAGCTGTTTTTT. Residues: CASSRSEGTVWVRELFF.

CDR3 nucleotides: TGTGCCAGCAGTCGGGGGAGGGGGGCCCTAAGCAATCAGCCCCAGCATTTT. This codes for CASSRGRGALSNQPQHF. The V call is TRBV6-6, the J call TRBJ1-5; TRBD1 might be the D (6 bases). The CDR3 is 17 residues long. The ends were cut back, 5 bases at V and 1 base at J, with 18 bases in the middle. Germline assignment: CDR1 MNHNY and CDR2 SVGAGI (reference sequence).

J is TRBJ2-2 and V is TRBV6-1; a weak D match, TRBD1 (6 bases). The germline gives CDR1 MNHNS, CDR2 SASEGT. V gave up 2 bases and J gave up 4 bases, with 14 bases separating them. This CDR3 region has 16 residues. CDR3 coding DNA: TGTGCCAGCAGTGAAACCCCGACAGGCAGCACCGGGGAGCTGTTTTTT. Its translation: CASSETPTGSTGELFF.

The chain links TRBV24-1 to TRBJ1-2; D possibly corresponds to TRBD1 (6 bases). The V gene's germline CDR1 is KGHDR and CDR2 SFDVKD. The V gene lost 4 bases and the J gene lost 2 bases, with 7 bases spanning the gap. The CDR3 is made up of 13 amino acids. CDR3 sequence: CATSDQGNYGYTF. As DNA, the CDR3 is TGTGCCACCAGTGACCAGGGGAACTATGGCTACACCTTC.

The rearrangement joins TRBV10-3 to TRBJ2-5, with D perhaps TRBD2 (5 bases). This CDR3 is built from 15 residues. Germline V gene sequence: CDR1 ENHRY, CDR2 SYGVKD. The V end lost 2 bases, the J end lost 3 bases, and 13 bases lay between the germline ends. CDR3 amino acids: CAISEDLAGKETQYF. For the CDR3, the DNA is TGTGCCATCAGTGAGGACTTAGCCGGGAAAGAGACCCAGTACTTC.

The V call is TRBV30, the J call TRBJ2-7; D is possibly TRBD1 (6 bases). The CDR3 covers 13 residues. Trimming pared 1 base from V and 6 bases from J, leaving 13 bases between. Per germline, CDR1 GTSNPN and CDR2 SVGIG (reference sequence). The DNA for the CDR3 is TGTGCCTGGAGTGCCAGGGGAAGGGGCGAGCAGTACGTC. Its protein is CAWSARGRGEQYV.

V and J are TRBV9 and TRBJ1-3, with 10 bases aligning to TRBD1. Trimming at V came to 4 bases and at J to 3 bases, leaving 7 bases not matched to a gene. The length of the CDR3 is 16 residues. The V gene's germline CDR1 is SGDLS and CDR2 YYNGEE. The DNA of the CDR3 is TGTGCCAGCAGCTCCCAGACAGGGGGCCTTGGAAACACCATATATTTT. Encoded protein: CASSSQTGGLGNTIYF.

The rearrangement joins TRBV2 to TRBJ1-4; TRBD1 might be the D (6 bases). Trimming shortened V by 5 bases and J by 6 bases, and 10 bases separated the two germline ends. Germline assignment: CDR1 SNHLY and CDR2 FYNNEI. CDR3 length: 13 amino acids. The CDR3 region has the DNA TGTGCCAGCAGTCCACAGGGTTATGAAAAACTGTTTTTT. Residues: CASSPQGYEKLFF.

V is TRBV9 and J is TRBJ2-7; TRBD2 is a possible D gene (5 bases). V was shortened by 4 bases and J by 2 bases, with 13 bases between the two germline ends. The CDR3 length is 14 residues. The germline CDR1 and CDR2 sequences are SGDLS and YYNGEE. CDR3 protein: CASSPPGKAYEQYF. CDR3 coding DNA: TGTGCCAGCAGCCCCCCGGGGAAAGCCTACGAGCAGTACTTC.